The clone carrying this T cell receptor (beta chain) was detected only a few times. The germline CDR1 and CDR2 sequences are MDHEN and SYDVKM. CDR3 size: 12 residues. V was pared by 7 bases and J by 10 bases, with 14 bases between. The treatment here: oral pan-JAK inhibitor, 5-10 mg twice daily. Punch biopsies of lesional scalp, plus peripheral blood, were taken from alopecia areata patients. Sorting from PBMCs produced CD4+ and CD8+ T cells. Extracted RNA was reverse transcribed, and the resulting cDNA served as sequencing template. Libraries were prepared by immunoSEQ multiplex PCR; TCRdb keeps only in-frame clonotypes and omits some of them. The repertoire holds some 130,000 clones, with about 50% as singletons. The data belong to a study of CD8+ T cells in alopecia areata.

This TCR came from a human donor with alopecia areata. This chain links TRBV28 with TRBJ1-5; D possibly corresponds to TRBD1 (6 bases). The source was CD4+ T cells sorted from blood, collected at week 4, from a patient treated with tofacitinib. The CDR3 spells CASTRTAFPQHF. CDR3 sequence (DNA): TGTGCCAGCACCCGGACAGCGTTCCCCCAGCATTTT. Filled out from reference TRBV28 and TRBJ1-5, the complete variable domain reads DVKVTQSSRYLVKRTGEKVFLECVQDMDHENMFWYRQDPGLGLRLIYFSYDVKMKEKGDIPEGYSVSREKKERFSLILESASTNQTSMYLCASTRTAFPQHFGDGTRLSIL.